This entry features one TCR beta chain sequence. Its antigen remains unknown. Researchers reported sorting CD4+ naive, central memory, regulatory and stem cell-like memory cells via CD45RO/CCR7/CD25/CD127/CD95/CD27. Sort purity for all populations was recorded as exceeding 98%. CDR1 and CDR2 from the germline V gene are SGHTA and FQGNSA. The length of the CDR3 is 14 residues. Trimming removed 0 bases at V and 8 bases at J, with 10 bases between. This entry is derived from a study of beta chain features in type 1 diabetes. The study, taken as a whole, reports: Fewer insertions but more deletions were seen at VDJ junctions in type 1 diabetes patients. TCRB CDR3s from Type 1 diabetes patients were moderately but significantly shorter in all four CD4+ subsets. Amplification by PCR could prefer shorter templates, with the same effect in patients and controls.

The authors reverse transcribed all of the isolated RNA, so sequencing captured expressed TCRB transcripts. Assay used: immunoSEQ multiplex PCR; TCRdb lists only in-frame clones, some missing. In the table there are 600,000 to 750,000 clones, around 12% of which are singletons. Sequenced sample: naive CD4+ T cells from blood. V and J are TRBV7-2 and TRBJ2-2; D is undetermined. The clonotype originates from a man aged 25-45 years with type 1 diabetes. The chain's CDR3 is CASSLATGRGELFF. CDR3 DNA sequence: TGTGCCAGCAGCTTAGCGACGGGCAGAGGGGAGCTGTTTTTT.